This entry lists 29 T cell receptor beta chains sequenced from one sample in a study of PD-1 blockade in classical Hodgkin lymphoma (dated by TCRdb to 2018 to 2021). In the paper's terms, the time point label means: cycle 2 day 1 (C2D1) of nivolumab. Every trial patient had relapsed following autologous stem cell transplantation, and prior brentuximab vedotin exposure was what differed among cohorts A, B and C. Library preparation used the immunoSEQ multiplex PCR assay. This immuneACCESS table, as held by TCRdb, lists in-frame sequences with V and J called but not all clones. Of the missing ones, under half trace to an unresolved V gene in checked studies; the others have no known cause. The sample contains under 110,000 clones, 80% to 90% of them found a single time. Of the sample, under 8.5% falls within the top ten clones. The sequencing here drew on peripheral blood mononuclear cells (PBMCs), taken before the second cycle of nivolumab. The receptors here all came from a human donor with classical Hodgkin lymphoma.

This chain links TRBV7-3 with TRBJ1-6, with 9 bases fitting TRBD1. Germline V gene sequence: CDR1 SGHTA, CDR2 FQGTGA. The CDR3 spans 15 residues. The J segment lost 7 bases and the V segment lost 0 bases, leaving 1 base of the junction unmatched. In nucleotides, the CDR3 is TGTGCCAGCAGCTTAACAGGGACAGGGAATTCACCCCTCCACTTT. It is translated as CASSLTGTGNSPLHF. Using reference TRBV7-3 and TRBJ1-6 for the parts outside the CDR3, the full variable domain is GAGVSQTPSNKVTEKGKYVELRCDPISGHTALYWYRQSLGQGPEFLIYFQGTGAADDSGLPNDRFFAVRPEGSVSTLKIQRTERGDSAVYLCASSLTGTGNSPLHFGNGTRLTVT.

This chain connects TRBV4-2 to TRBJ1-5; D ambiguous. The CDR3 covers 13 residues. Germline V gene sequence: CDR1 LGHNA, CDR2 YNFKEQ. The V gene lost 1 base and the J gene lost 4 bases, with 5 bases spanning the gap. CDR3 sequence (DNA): TGTGCCAGCAGCCAAGTCCGTAATCAGCCCCAGCATTTT. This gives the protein CASSQVRNQPQHF.

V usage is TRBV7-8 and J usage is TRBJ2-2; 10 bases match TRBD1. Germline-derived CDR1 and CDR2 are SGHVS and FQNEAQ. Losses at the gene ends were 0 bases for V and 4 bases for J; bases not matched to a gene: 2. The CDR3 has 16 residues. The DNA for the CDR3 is TGTGCCAGCAGCTTAGCGCGGACAGGGGGCACCGGGGAGCTGTTTTTT. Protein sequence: CASSLARTGGTGELFF.

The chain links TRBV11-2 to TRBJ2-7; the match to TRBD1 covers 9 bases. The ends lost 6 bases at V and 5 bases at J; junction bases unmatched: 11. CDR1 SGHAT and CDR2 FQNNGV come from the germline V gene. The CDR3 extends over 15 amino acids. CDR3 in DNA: TGTGCCAGCAGTCGTACGGGACAGGGATCCAACGAGCAGTACTTC. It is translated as CASSRTGQGSNEQYF.

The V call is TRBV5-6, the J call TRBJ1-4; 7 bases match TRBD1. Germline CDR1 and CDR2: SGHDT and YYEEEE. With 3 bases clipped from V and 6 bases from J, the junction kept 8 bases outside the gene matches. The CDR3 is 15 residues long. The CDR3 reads CASSYGTEFYEKLFF. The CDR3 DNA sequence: TGTGCCAGCAGCTACGGGACAGAGTTTTATGAAAAACTGTTTTTT. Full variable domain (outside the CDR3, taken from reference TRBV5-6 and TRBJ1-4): DAGVTQSPTHLIKTRGQQVTLRCSPKSGHDTVSWYQQALGQGPQFIFQYYEEEERQRGNFPDRFSGHQFPNYSSELNVNALLLGDSALYLCASSYGTEFYEKLFFGSGTQLSVL.

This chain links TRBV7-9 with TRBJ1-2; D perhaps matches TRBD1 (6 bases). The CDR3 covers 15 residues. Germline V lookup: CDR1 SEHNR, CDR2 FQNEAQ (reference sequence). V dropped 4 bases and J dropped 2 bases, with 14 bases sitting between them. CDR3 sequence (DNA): TGTGCCAGCAGCTCCCAGGGGACGGGAAACTATGGCTACACCTTC. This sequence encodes CASSSQGTGNYGYTF. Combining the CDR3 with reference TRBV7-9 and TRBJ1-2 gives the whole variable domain DTGVSQNPRHKITKRGQNVTFRCDPISEHNRLYWYRQTLGQGPEFLTYFQNEAQLEKSRLLSDRFSAERPKGSFSTLEIQRTEQGDSAMYLCASSSQGTGNYGYTFGSGTRLTVV.

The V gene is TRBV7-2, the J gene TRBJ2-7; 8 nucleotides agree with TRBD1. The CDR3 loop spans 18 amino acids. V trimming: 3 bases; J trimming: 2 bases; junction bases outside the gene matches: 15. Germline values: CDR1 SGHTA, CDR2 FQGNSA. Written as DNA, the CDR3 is TGTGCCAGCAGCTTCCGAAAGGACAGGGACTGGCGTCCCTACGAGCAGTACTTC. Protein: CASSFRKDRDWRPYEQYF.

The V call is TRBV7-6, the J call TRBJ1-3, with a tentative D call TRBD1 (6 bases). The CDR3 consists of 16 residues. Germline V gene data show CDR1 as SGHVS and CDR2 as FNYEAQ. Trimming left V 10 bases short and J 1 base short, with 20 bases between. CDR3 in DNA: TGTGCCATCACTGGGGGGGCGGCTGTTTCTGGAAACACCATATATTTT. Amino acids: CAITGGAAVSGNTIYF.

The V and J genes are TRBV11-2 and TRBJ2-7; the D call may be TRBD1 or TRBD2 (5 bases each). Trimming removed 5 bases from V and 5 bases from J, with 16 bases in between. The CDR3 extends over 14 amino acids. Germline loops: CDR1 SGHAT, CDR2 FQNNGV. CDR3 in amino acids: CASSPAWDLDEQYF. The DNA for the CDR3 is TGTGCCAGCAGCCCAGCGTGGGACCTAGACGAGCAGTACTTC.

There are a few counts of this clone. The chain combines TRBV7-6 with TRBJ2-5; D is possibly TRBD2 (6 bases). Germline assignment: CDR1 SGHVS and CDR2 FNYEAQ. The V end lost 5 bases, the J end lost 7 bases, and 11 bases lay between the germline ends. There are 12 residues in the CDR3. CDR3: CASSAVGGTQYF. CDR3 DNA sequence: TGTGCCAGCAGCGCCGTGGGGGGGACCCAGTACTTC.

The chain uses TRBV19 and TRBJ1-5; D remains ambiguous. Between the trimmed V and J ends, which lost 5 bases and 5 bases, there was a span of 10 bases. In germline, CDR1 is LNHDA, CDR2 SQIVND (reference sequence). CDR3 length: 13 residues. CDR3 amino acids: CASSDLRDQPQHF. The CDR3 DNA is TGTGCCAGTAGTGATTTACGGGATCAGCCCCAGCATTTT.

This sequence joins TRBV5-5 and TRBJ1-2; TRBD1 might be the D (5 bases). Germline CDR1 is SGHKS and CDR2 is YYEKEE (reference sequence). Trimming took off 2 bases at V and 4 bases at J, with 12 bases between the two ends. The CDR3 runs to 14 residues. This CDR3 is CASSLNPGLYGYTF. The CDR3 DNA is TGTGCCAGCAGCTTAAACCCGGGACTCTATGGCTACACCTTC.

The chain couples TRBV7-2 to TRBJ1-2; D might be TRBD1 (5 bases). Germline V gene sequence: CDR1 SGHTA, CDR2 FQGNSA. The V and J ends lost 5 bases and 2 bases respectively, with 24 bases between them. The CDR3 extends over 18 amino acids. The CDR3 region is CASSPIPGGQGGNYGYTF. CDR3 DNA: TGTGCCAGCAGCCCTATACCCGGTGGGCAGGGTGGGAACTATGGCTACACCTTC. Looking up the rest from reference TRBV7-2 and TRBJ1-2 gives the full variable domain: GAGVSQSPSNKVTEKGKDVELRCDPISGHTALYWYRQSLGQGLEFLIYFQGNSAPDKSGLPSDRFSAERTGGSVSTLTIQRTQQEDSAVYLCASSPIPGGQGGNYGYTFGSGTRLTVV.

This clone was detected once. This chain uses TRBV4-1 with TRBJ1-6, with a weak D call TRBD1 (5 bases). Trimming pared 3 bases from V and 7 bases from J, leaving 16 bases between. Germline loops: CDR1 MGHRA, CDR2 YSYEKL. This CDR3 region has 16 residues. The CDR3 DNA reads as TGCGCCAGCAGCCAGGAGGGGACGTGGGGCAATTCACCCCTCCACTTT. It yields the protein CASSQEGTWGNSPLHF.

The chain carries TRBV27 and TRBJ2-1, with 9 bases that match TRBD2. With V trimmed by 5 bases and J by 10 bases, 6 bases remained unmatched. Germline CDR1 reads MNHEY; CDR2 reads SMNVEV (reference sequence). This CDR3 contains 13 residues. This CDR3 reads CASSEMSGGEQFF. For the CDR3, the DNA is TGTGCCAGCAGTGAGATGAGCGGGGGGGAGCAGTTCTTC.

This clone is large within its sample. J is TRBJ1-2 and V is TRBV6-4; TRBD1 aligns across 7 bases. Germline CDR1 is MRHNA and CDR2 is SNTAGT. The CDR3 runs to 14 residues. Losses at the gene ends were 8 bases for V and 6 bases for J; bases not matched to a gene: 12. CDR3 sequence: CASSNTGEGDGYTF. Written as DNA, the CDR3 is TGTGCCAGCTCAAATACAGGGGAAGGCGATGGCTACACCTTC.

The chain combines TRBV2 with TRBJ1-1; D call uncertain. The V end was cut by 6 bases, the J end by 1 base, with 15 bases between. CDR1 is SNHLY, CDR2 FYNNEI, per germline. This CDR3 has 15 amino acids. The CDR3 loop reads CASSVRGRENTEAFF. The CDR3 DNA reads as TGTGCCAGCAGCGTACGGGGAAGGGAGAACACTGAAGCTTTCTTT. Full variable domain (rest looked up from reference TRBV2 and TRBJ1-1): EPEVTQTPSHQVTQMGQEVILRCVPISNHLYFYWYRQILGQKVEFLVSFYNNEISEKSEIFDDQFSVERPDGSNFTLKIRSTKLEDSAMYFCASSVRGRENTEAFFGQGTRLTVV.

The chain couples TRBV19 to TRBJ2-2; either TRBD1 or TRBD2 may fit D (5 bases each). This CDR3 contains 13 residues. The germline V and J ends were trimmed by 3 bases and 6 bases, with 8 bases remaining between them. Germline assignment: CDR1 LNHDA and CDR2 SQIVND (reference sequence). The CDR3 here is CASSIGDAGELFF. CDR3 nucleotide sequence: TGTGCCAGTAGTATCGGGGACGCCGGGGAGCTGTTTTTT.

The CDR3 protein is CASSLSGGKGDEQFF. In DNA form, the CDR3 reads TGTGCCAGCAGTCTTAGCGGGGGCAAAGGGGATGAGCAGTTCTTC. The V and J genes are TRBV7-6 and TRBJ2-1; 9 bases match TRBD2. This CDR3 contains 15 residues. Trimming at V came to 6 bases and at J to 8 bases, leaving 11 bases not matched to a gene. Germline values: CDR1 SGHVS, CDR2 FNYEAQ.

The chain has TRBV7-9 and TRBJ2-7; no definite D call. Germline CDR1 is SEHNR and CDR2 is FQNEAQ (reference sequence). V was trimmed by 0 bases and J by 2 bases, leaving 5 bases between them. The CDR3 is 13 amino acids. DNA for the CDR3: TGTGCCAGCAGCTTAGCGGTGACCTACGAGCAGTACTTC. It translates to CASSLAVTYEQYF.

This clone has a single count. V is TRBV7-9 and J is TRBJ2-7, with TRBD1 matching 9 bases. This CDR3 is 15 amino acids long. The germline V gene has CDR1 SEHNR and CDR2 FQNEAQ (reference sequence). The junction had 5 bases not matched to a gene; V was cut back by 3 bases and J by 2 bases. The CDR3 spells CASSFPTGGPYEQYF. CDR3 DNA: TGTGCCAGCAGCTTCCCGACAGGGGGTCCCTACGAGCAGTACTTC.

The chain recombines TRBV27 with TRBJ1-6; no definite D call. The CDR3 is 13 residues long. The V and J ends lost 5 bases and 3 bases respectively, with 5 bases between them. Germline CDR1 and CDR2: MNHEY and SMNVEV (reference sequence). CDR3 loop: CASSAFYNSPLHF. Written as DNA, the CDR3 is TGTGCCAGCAGTGCCTTCTATAATTCACCCCTCCACTTT.

Here the CDR3 DNA reads TGTGCCAGCAGTTCCGGGACAACGAACACCGGGGAGCTGTTTTTT. Translating it yields CASSSGTTNTGELFF. The chain uses TRBV7-9 and TRBJ2-2, with D tentatively TRBD1 (6 bases). V was shortened by 6 bases and J by 0 bases, with 11 bases between the two germline ends. Germline assignment: CDR1 SEHNR and CDR2 FQNEAQ (reference sequence). This CDR3 is 15 amino acids long.

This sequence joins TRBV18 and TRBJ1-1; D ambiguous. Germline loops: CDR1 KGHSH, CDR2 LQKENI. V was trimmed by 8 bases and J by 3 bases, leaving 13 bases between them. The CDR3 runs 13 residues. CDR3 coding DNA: TGTGCCAGCGCCCGGGTTTGGGACACTGAAGCTTTCTTT. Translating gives CASARVWDTEAFF.

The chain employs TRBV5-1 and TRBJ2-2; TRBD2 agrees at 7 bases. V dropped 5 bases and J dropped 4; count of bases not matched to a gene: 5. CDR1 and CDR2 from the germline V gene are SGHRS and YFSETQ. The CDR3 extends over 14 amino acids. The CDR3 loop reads CASSRQRGTGELFF. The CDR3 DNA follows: TGCGCCAGCAGTCGACAGCGGGGCACCGGGGAGCTGTTTTTT.

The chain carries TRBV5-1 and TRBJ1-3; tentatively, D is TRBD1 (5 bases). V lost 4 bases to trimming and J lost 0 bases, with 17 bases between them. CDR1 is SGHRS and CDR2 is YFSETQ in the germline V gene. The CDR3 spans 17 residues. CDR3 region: CASSPGGRINSGNTIYF. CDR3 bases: TGCGCCAGCAGCCCGGGGGGACGAATCAACTCTGGAAACACCATATATTTT.

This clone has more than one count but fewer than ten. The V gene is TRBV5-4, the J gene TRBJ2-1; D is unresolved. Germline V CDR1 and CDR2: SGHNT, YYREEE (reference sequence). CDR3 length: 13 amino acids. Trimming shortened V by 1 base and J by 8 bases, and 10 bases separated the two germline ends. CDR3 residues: CASSLSLDDEQFF. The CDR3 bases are TGTGCCAGCAGCTTGTCTCTGGACGATGAGCAGTTCTTC.

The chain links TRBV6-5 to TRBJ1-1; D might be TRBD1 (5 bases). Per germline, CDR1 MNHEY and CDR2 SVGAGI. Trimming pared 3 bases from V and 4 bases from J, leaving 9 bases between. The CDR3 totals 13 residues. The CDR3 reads CASSYSRATEAFF. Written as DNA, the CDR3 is TGTGCCAGCAGTTATTCCAGGGCCACTGAAGCTTTCTTT.

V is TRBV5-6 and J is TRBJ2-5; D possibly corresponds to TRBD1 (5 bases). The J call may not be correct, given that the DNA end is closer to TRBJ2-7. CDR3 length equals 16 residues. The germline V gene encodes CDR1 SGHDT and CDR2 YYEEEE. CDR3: CASSPSVGPHAYEQYF. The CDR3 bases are TGTGCCAGCAGCCCTTCGGTGGGGCCACACGCCTACGAGCAGTACTTC.